The clone carrying this T cell receptor (beta chain) was counted only a few times. Antigen: not known. The data are from a study of T cell repertoires in cytomegalovirus infection. Across the study: Public TCR beta signatures indicated both CMV infection and matching HLA type. Study-wide points: CMV-specific TCR beta clonotypes restricted by HLA-C dominated the ex vivo response.

One entry per CDR3 protein, called by TCRdb with MiXCR from the reads. The sample consists of 40,000 to 55,000 distinct CDR3 sequences, 20% to 25% of them appearing once. Germline CDR1 MNHEY, CDR2 SMNVEV (reference sequence). The J segment lost 7 bases and the V segment lost 3 bases, leaving 4 bases of the junction unmatched. CDR3 length: 14 residues. This sequence was found in a human donor in good health (CMV status not recorded). Some clones in this sample may be carry-over from other donors' samples. The sequences come from CD8+ T cells from cultured PBMCs, collected from culture after CMV antigen stimulation. The chain combines TRBV27 with TRBJ2-2; TRBD1 agrees at 8 bases. The CDR3 protein is CASSFTGGHGELFF. In nucleotides, the CDR3 is TGTGCCAGCAGTTTCACAGGGGGTCACGGGGAGCTGTTTTTT.